This is a list of T cell receptor beta chains from one sample in a study of cytotoxic CD8 clonotypes in ibrutinib-treated CLL. Assay used: immunoSEQ multiplex PCR; TCRdb lists only in-frame clones, some missing. The data contain 150,000 or so clones, roughly 80% of them singletons. The input for sequencing was PBMCs, taken after 12 months of ibrutinib treatment. These receptor sequences come from a human donor with chronic lymphocytic leukemia. CDR3s include the opening cysteine and the closing phenylalanine or tryptophan. A D gene is named only where the DNA matches it firmly. Clone size, where shown, is once, few, many, or a class for clones that have expanded.

TRBJ2-5 | TRBD2 | NA | TRBV28 | TGTGCCAGCAGTTGGACTAGCGGGAGACAGACCCAGTACTTC | CASSWTSGRQTQYF
TRBJ2-7 | NA | NA | TRBV28 | TGTGCCAGCAGTTTAAGACAGACCTCCTACGAGCAGTACTTC | CASSLRQTSYEQYF
TRBJ2-1 | NA | many | TRBV7-8 | TGTGCCAGCAGCCCGACCAAGTTCTTC | CASSPTKFF
TRBJ2-7 | NA | NA | TRBV19 | TGTGCCAGTATGGACAGTAACCTTTACGAGCAGTACTTC | CASMDSNLYEQYF
TRBJ2-7 | TRBD2 | few | TRBV7-6 | TGTGCCAGCAGCCCCGGGACTAGCGGCTCCTACGAGCAGTACTTC | CASSPGTSGSYEQYF
TRBJ1-5 | NA | NA | TRBV7-9 | TGTGCCAGCAGCTTATTTAGCCGCCTCGGGGGGAATCAGCCCCAGCATTTT | CASSLFSRLGGNQPQHF
TRBJ2-2 | TRBD1 | NA | TRBV7-2 | TGTGCCAGCAGCTCCAATAGACAGGGTCGTAGTAAGGGGGAGCTGTTTTTT | CASSSNRQGRSKGELFF
TRBJ2-7 | NA | NA | TRBV7-2 | TGTGCCAGCAGCCCGCGCCATTACGAGCAGTACTTC | CASSPRHYEQYF
TRBJ1-1 | NA | NA | TRBV6-1 | TGTGCCAGCAGTGTGATGGCAGAACCTGAAGCTTTCTTT | CASSVMAEPEAFF
TRBJ2-7 | TRBD2 | NA | TRBV9 | TGTGCCAGCAGCGTAGGTAGCGGGACTAACACCTACGAGCAGTACTTC | CASSVGSGTNTYEQYF
TRBJ2-7 | NA | once | TRBV30 | TGTGCCTGGAGTGTACCAGAAGTCAACTACGAGCAGTACTTC | CAWSVPEVNYEQYF
TRBJ2-6 | NA | NA | TRBV7-6 | TGTGCCAGCAGCTTAAACTCTGGGGCCAACGTCCTGACTTTC | CASSLNSGANVLTF
TRBJ2-5 | TRBD2 | NA | TRBV28 | TGTGCCAGCAGTAGCCCGGGAGGTCCCTCTCAAGAGACCCAGTACTTC | CASSSPGGPSQETQYF
TRBJ2-3 | NA | NA | TRBV10-3 | TGTGCCATCAGTCAAGACGGAACTAGCACAGATACGCAGTATTTT | CAISQDGTSTDTQYF
TRBJ2-3 | NA | NA | TRBV6-6 | TGTGCCAGCAATCTCAATCCCATCGATACGCAGTATTTT | CASNLNPIDTQYF
TRBJ1-4 | NA | NA | TRBV7-2 | TGTGCCAGCAGCCCGGGCTGGGCGCAGGAAGAAAAACTGTTTTTT | CASSPGWAQEEKLFF
TRBJ1-5 | NA | NA | TRBV7-9 | TGTGCCAGCAGCCCCGGGAGGGGCGGCAATCAGCCCCAGCATTTT | CASSPGRGGNQPQHF
TRBJ1-4 | NA | NA | TRBV6-1 | TGTGCCAGCAGGGAGGGAGGGACTAATGAAAAACTGTTTTTT | CASREGGTNEKLFF
TRBJ1-1 | NA | NA | TRBV2 | TGTGCCAGCAGTGAATCGACAGGGAACACTGAAGCTTTCTTT | CASSESTGNTEAFF
TRBJ1-6 | NA | NA | TRBV19 | TGTGCCAGTAACGACTGGATAGGGAATTCACCCCTCCACTTT | CASNDWIGNSPLHF
TRBJ1-1 | NA | NA | TRBV27 | TGTGCCAGCAGTTTGTCCAGGGAAGGGGGCACTGAAGCTTTCTTT | CASSLSREGGTEAFF
TRBJ1-1 | NA | NA | TRBV5-5 | TGTGCCAGCAGCTTGTGGGACACTGAAGCTTTCTTT | CASSLWDTEAFF
TRBJ2-2 | NA | NA | TRBV7-2 | TGTGCCAGCAGCTTCGCCCATGCGGGTCCCGGGGAGCTGTTTTTT | CASSFAHAGPGELFF
TRBJ2-1 | NA | NA | TRBV27 | TGTGCCAGCAGTTTGGTGAGGGGGGGTTACAATGAGCAGTTCTTC | CASSLVRGGYNEQFF
TRBJ2-2 | NA | few | TRBV4-3 | TGCGCCAGCAGCCGGCCCCGAGGGACCTGGAACACCGGGGAGCTGTTTTTT | CASSRPRGTWNTGELFF
TRBJ2-5 | TRBD1 | NA | TRBV5-1 | TGCGCCAGCAGCTCAGGGACAGGTCAAGAGACCCAGTACTTC | CASSSGTGQETQYF
TRBJ2-7 | NA | NA | TRBV5-1 | TGCGCCAGCAGCTTTGACAGCTACGAGCAGTACTTC | CASSFDSYEQYF
TRBJ1-2 | TRBD1 | many | TRBV28 | TGTGCCAGCAGTTCACAGGGGGCGGCTAACTATGGCTACACCTTC | CASSSQGAANYGYTF
TRBJ2-3 | NA | NA | TRBV30 | TGTGCCTGGAGTGTACAGCACACAATCACAGATACGCAGTATTTT | CAWSVQHTITDTQYF
TRBJ1-2 | NA | NA | TRBV13 | TGTGCCAGCAGCTTAGAGAGGGGATTATATGGCTACACCTTC | CASSLERGLYGYTF
TRBJ2-5 | NA | NA | TRBV7-8 | TGTGCCAGCAGCTTATCCGATCCGGGAGAGTACTTC | CASSLSDPGEYF
TRBJ2-1 | NA | medium-sized | TRBV6-1 | TGTGCCAGCAGTCCCGGACAGAAAAACAATGAGCAGTTCTTC | CASSPGQKNNEQFF
TRBJ1-1 | NA | NA | TRBV9 | TGTGCCAGCAGCGTAACCGGGGGGAGCACTGAAGCTTTCTTT | CASSVTGGSTEAFF